This TCR beta chain is drawn from a study of cytomegalovirus exposure and HLA in healthy donors. PCR involved 60 Vbeta and 13 Jbeta primers. Assay used: immunoSEQ multiplex PCR; TCRdb lists only in-frame clones, some missing. This sample contains 53,000 or so clones. J lost 1 base, V lost 8 bases, and 4 bases had no gene match. The CDR3 has 15 amino acids. CDR1 MNHNY and CDR2 SVGAGI come from the germline V gene (reference sequence). The sequencing sample was made of PBMCs. The chain couples TRBV6-6 to TRBJ2-3, with TRBD1 identical over 12 bases. This sequence was found in a male donor in good health and CMV-seropositive. CDR3 amino acids: CASRDRGPGTDTQYF. In nucleotides, the CDR3 is TGTGCCAGCCGGGACAGGGGGCCAGGCACAGATACGCAGTATTTT.